One and the same sample provided the 19 T cell receptor beta chains below, sequenced in a study of Tregs in tolerant kidney transplant recipients. Assay used: immunoSEQ multiplex PCR; TCRdb lists only in-frame clones, some missing. The table lists over 50,000 clones, around 80% of them singletons. The sequenced sample consisted of CD4+ T cells from blood. The receptors come from a human donor in good health.

The chain is built from TRBV5-1 and TRBJ2-2; D remains unclear. CDR1 and CDR2 from the germline V gene are SGHRS and YFSETQ. CDR3 length: 16 residues. The V and J ends lost 3 bases and 0 bases respectively, with 12 bases between them. The CDR3 here is CASSSHTRTNTGELFF. DNA for the CDR3: TGCGCCAGCAGCTCTCATACGAGAACGAACACCGGGGAGCTGTTTTTT.

This clone has a handful of counts. The rearrangement links TRBV5-5 to TRBJ1-5; 8 bases match TRBD1. Trimming removed 4 bases from V and 7 bases from J; junction bases left unmatched: 7. CDR3 length: 14 residues. Germline V gene data show CDR1 as SGHKS and CDR2 as YYEKEE (reference sequence). This CDR3 reads CASSRPGQAQPQHF. The DNA of the CDR3 is TGTGCCAGCAGCCGACCGGGACAGGCACAGCCCCAGCATTTT.

This rearrangement joins TRBV4-3 to TRBJ2-1, with D hard to call. Per germline, CDR1 LGHNA and CDR2 YSLEER. Trimming stripped 4 bases from V and 4 bases from J, with 14 bases between. There are 15 residues in the CDR3. The CDR3 sequence: CASSPLRVAYNEQFF. CDR3 DNA: TGCGCCAGCAGCCCCCTCCGGGTGGCTTACAATGAGCAGTTCTTC.

V is TRBV5-1 and J is TRBJ1-2; no definite D call. The CDR3 is 16 residues long. Looked up from germline, CDR1 is SGHRS and CDR2 is YFSETQ. V was pared by 1 base and J by 5 bases, with 18 bases between. CDR3 sequence: CASSLSPQKQIYGYTF. The CDR3 bases are TGCGCCAGCAGCTTGTCCCCTCAGAAACAAATTTATGGCTACACCTTC.

V and J are TRBV18 and TRBJ1-2, with 8 bases lining up with TRBD1. Germline V gene lookup returns CDR1 KGHSH and CDR2 LQKENI. The length of the CDR3 is 16 residues. After removal of 5 bases from V and 4 bases from J, the junction contained 12 bases not matched to a gene. The DNA of the CDR3 is TGTGCCAGCTCAGCTAGTCCAGGGGGCGGCGGCTATGGCTACACCTTC. Residues: CASSASPGGGGYGYTF.

The chain uses TRBV19 and TRBJ1-2; 9 bases are a match to TRBD1. The junction had 9 bases not matched to a gene; V was cut back by 2 bases and J by 5 bases. This CDR3 contains 16 residues. Germline CDR1 reads LNHDA; CDR2 reads SQIVND (reference sequence). CDR3 amino acids: CASSIWGTGSPYGYTF. The CDR3, as DNA: TGTGCCAGTAGTATATGGGGGACAGGGTCTCCTTATGGCTACACCTTC.

This chain uses TRBV14 with TRBJ2-1, with 8 bases fitting TRBD2. The length of the CDR3 is 15 residues. CDR1 and CDR2 (germline): SGHDN, FVKESK. Germline trimming cut 4 bases from V and 8 bases from J; bases unmatched to any gene: 10. CDR3 bases: TGTGCCAGCAGCCCGGGGACTAGGCGGTTCCATGAGCAGTTCTTC. Its protein is CASSPGTRRFHEQFF.

V usage is TRBV4-1 and J usage is TRBJ1-1; D remains unclear. Trimming took off 8 bases at V and 4 bases at J, with 17 bases between the two ends. The length of the CDR3 is 14 residues. CDR1 and CDR2 (germline): MGHRA, YSYEKL. CDR3 nucleotides: TGCGCCAGCCTCAACCCCCTTATGGGCACTGAAGCTTTCTTT. Residues: CASLNPLMGTEAFF.

This chain connects TRBV14 to TRBJ2-3; perhaps TRBD2 as D (5 bases). CDR1 and CDR2 (germline): SGHDN, FVKESK. Trimming removed 5 bases at V and 8 bases at J, with 8 bases between. The CDR3 has 11 amino acids. The CDR3, as DNA: TGTGCCAGCAGCACCCGGGGTACGCAGTATTTT. This codes for CASSTRGTQYF.

V and J are TRBV7-3 and TRBJ2-1; D is unclear. CDR3 length: 13 amino acids. From germline, CDR1 is SGHTA and CDR2 FQGTGA. Trimming took 0 bases from V and 8 from J, leaving 8 bases between them. CDR3 coding DNA: TGTGCCAGCAGCTTAACGGCTAGGGATGAGCAGTTCTTC. Protein product: CASSLTARDEQFF.

The CDR3 spells CASSADRGNTIYF. The CDR3 nucleotides are TGTGCCAGTAGTGCGGACAGGGGAAACACCATATATTTT. The chain recombines TRBV19 with TRBJ1-3; 7 nucleotides match TRBD1. The CDR3 consists of 13 residues. Germline loops: CDR1 LNHDA, CDR2 SQIVND (reference sequence). The junction had 2 bases not matched to a gene; V was cut back by 5 bases and J by 4 bases.

The chain links TRBV18 to TRBJ2-7, with TRBD2 matching 8 bases. The CDR3 consists of 15 residues. The trim removed 4 bases at V and 3 bases at J, leaving 8 bases unmatched. Per the germline V gene, CDR1 is KGHSH and CDR2 is LQKENI. CDR3 sequence reads: CASSLSGGKNYEQYF. The CDR3 nucleotides read TGTGCCAGCTCACTTTCGGGGGGGAAAAACTACGAGCAGTACTTC.

The rearrangement joins TRBV18 to TRBJ2-1; D may be TRBD1 (6 bases). The CDR3 runs to 15 residues. Trimming removed 3 bases at V and 3 bases at J, with 12 bases between. In germline, CDR1 is KGHSH, CDR2 LQKENI. CDR3 nucleotide sequence: TGTGCCAGCTCACCCTCCACAGGGTTCTACAATGAGCAGTTCTTC. Protein: CASSPSTGFYNEQFF.

This clone was observed a few times. This chain joins TRBV6-1 and TRBJ1-2; no definite D call. This CDR3 region has 13 residues. Trimming removed 7 bases at V and 4 bases at J, with 13 bases between. Germline V gene sequence: CDR1 MNHNS, CDR2 SASEGT. CDR3 sequence (DNA): TGTGCCAGCACCCCTTTGGGTTTCTATGGCTACACCTTC. Translating it yields CASTPLGFYGYTF.

This chain links TRBV7-9 with TRBJ1-2; the D gene is possibly TRBD1 (5 bases). CDR3 size: 16 residues. Germline V gives CDR1 SEHNR, CDR2 FQNEAQ (reference sequence). The V end lost 3 bases, the J end lost 0 bases, and 14 bases lay between the germline ends. The CDR3 is CASSLRTRGANYGYTF. In DNA, the CDR3 is TGTGCCAGCAGCTTGAGAACAAGGGGCGCTAACTATGGCTACACCTTC.

The chain carries TRBV30 and TRBJ2-1; D not certain. CDR3 length equals 13 residues. The V end was cut by 0 bases, the J end by 6 bases, with 9 bases between. The germline V gene encodes CDR1 GTSNPN and CDR2 SVGIG (reference sequence). CDR3 DNA sequence: TGTGCCTGGAGTGTAGCGAGGACCAATGAGCAGTTCTTC. Its translation is CAWSVARTNEQFF. Looking up the rest from reference TRBV30 and TRBJ2-1 gives the full variable domain: SQTIHQWPATLVQPVGSPLSLECTVEGTSNPNLYWYRQAAGRGLQLLFYSVGIGQISSEVPQNLSASRPQDRQFILSSKKLLLSDSGFYLCAWSVARTNEQFFGPGTRLTVL.

This chain joins TRBV7-6 and TRBJ2-3; D is unclear. V lost 2 bases and J 0 bases, leaving 9 bases between the germline ends. The CDR3 is 15 residues long. CDR1 and CDR2 from the germline V gene are SGHVS and FNYEAQ. CDR3 bases: TGTGCCAGCAGCTTAAGGTTATCTAGCACAGATACGCAGTATTTT. It specifies CASSLRLSSTDTQYF. Filled out from reference TRBV7-6 and TRBJ2-3, the complete variable domain reads GAGVSQSPRYKVTKRGQDVALRCDPISGHVSLYWYRQALGQGPEFLTYFNYEAQQDKSGLPNDRFSAERPEGSISTLTIQRTEQRDSAMYRCASSLRLSSTDTQYFGPGTRLTVL.

The rearrangement joins TRBV10-3 to TRBJ2-7, with TRBD1 as a possible D gene (5 bases). Germline CDR1 ENHRY, CDR2 SYGVKD. The CDR3 is 16 amino acids. V was trimmed by 0 bases and J by 2 bases, leaving 14 bases between them. CDR3 sequence: CAISESVTELPYEQYF. The DNA for the CDR3 is TGTGCCATCAGTGAGTCGGTGACAGAGCTTCCCTACGAGCAGTACTTC.

This clone was recorded a few times. The chain uses TRBV7-9 and TRBJ1-5; D is uncertain. Trimming cost V 5 bases and J 3 bases, with 11 bases left between them. Germline V gives CDR1 SEHNR, CDR2 FQNEAQ (reference sequence). The CDR3 has 14 amino acids. The DNA for the CDR3 is TGTGCCAGCAGCCCTGAGGGAAACAATCAGCCCCAGCATTTT. Translated, it gives CASSPEGNNQPQHF.